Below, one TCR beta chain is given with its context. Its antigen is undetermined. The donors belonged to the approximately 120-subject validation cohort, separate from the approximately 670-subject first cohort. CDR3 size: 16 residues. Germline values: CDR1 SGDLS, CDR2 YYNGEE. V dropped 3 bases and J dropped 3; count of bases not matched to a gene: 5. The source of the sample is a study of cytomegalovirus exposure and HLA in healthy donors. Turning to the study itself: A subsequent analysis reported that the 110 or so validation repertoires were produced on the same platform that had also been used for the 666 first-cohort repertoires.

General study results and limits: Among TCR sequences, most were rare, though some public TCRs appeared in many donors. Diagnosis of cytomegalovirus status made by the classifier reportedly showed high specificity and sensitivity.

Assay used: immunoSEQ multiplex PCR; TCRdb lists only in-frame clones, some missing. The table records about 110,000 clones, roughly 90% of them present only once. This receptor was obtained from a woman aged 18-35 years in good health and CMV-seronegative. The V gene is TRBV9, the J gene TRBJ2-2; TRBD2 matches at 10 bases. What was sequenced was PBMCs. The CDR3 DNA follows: TGTGCCAGCAGCGGAGGACTAGCGGACCACACCGGGGAGCTGTTTTTT. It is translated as CASSGGLADHTGELFF.